This T cell receptor (beta chain) was captured by sequencing in a study of blood T cells in healthy people across ages. Germline-derived CDR1 and CDR2 are SGHRS and YFSETQ. The CDR3 consists of 14 residues. V shed 5 bases and J shed 6 bases, with 15 bases lying between them. This clonotype was observed a few times. Its target is unknown. Alongside a J-beta primer mix, a sample-barcoded 5' primer served in a second PCR lasting about 7 to 11 cycles. In TCRdb, the 5' RACE reads were re-called with MiXCR into one record per CDR3 protein. The top ten clones hold approximately 40% of a sample with roughly 800,000 distinct CDR3 sequences, 53% of them seen once. Study-wide findings and caveats: Diversity of TCR beta correlated strongly with naive T cell percentage. Age advanced and TCR beta diversity per million T cells fell, roughly linearly.

This clonotype originated in a man aged 80 or over in good health. V gene TRBV5-1 combines with J gene TRBJ2-1; tentative D call: TRBD1 (6 bases). The sequenced sample was blood. CDR3 bases: TGCGCCAGCAGACTAATGGACAGAAGCAATGAGCAGTTCTTC. Residues: CASRLMDRSNEQFF.